Listed below are T cell receptor beta chains from one sample, sequenced in a study of beta chain features in type 1 diabetes. Method: immunoSEQ multiplex PCR; TCRdb's copy keeps in-frame clones and lacks some. Of 95,000 to 150,000 clones listed, 15% to 20% are singletons. Sequencing was performed on central memory CD4+ T cells from blood. All receptors derive from a man aged 25-45 years with type 1 diabetes. Both conserved end residues are part of each CDR3. The order of the fields is V gene, D gene, J gene, clone size, CDR3 protein, CDR3 DNA. D genes are given only for firm matches. Some rows have no size entry. The others give once, few or many, or a class for an expanded clone.

V gene: TRBV29-1; D gene: .; J gene: TRBJ2-4; clone size: many; CDR3 protein: CSVEDLRGNIQYF; CDR3 DNA: TGCAGCGTTGAAGATCTTCGGGGAAACATTCAGTACTTC
V gene: TRBV25-1; D gene: .; J gene: TRBJ2-5; clone size: few; CDR3 protein: CATRKGVGGVQETQYF; CDR3 DNA: TGTGCCACCAGGAAGGGCGTAGGGGGTGTCCAAGAGACCCAGTACTTC
V gene: TRBV7-2; D gene: .; J gene: TRBJ2-1; clone size: few; CDR3 protein: CASHIGAYNEQFF; CDR3 DNA: TGTGCCAGCCATATTGGGGCCTACAATGAGCAGTTCTTC
V gene: TRBV9; D gene: TRBD2; J gene: TRBJ2-7; clone size: .; CDR3 protein: CASSDGTSGGRQYF; CDR3 DNA: TGTGCCAGCAGCGACGGGACTAGCGGGGGCCGCCAGTACTTC
V gene: TRBV4-2; D gene: TRBD2; J gene: TRBJ2-3; clone size: .; CDR3 protein: CASSQDLAGGGTDTQYF; CDR3 DNA: TGTGCCAGCAGCCAAGATCTAGCGGGGGGCGGCACAGATACGCAGTATTTT
V gene: TRBV30; D gene: .; J gene: TRBJ1-2; clone size: few; CDR3 protein: CAWNPSRRGYTF; CDR3 DNA: TGTGCCTGGAACCCTTCTCGTCGGGGCTACACCTTC
V gene: TRBV6-5; D gene: .; J gene: TRBJ1-5; clone size: .; CDR3 protein: CASSYSRTDNQPQHF; CDR3 DNA: TGTGCCAGCAGTTACTCCCGGACAGATAATCAGCCCCAGCATTTT
V gene: TRBV7-2; D gene: .; J gene: TRBJ1-4; clone size: .; CDR3 protein: CASSLTGPTNEKLFF; CDR3 DNA: TGTGCCAGCAGCTTAACAGGTCCAACTAATGAAAAACTGTTTTTT
V gene: TRBV6-5; D gene: .; J gene: TRBJ2-7; clone size: .; CDR3 protein: CASSALYEQYF; CDR3 DNA: TGTGCCAGCAGTGCACTCTACGAGCAGTACTTC
V gene: TRBV7-2; D gene: .; J gene: TRBJ2-5; clone size: .; CDR3 protein: CASSLASGRETQYF; CDR3 DNA: TGTGCCAGCAGCTTAGCGTCAGGGAGAGAGACCCAGTACTTC
V gene: TRBV6-6; D gene: .; J gene: TRBJ2-5; clone size: few; CDR3 protein: CASSILGETQYF; CDR3 DNA: TGTGCCAGCAGTATCCTAGGGGAGACCCAGTACTTC
V gene: TRBV29-1; D gene: .; J gene: TRBJ1-4; clone size: .; CDR3 protein: CSVGIATNEKLFF; CDR3 DNA: TGCAGCGTAGGGATTGCAACTAATGAAAAACTGTTTTTT
V gene: TRBV19; D gene: TRBD1; J gene: TRBJ1-6; clone size: many; CDR3 protein: CASRADRERPLHF; CDR3 DNA: TGTGCCAGTAGGGCTGACAGGGAAAGGCCCCTCCACTTT
V gene: TRBV7-9; D gene: .; J gene: TRBJ2-2; clone size: few; CDR3 protein: CASSFRLLGDTGELFF; CDR3 DNA: TGTGCCAGCAGCTTCAGACTCCTAGGAGACACCGGGGAGCTGTTTTTT
V gene: TRBV30; D gene: .; J gene: TRBJ2-1; clone size: few; CDR3 protein: CAWSWDGGYNEQFF; CDR3 DNA: TGTGCCTGGAGCTGGGACGGAGGATACAATGAGCAGTTCTTC
V gene: TRBV6-5; D gene: TRBD2; J gene: TRBJ2-5; clone size: .; CDR3 protein: CASSYTSGGETQYF; CDR3 DNA: TGTGCCAGCAGTTACACTAGCGGGGGGGAGACCCAGTACTTC
V gene: TRBV29-1; D gene: .; J gene: TRBJ2-1; clone size: few; CDR3 protein: CSVGGGVHSYNEQFF; CDR3 DNA: TGCAGCGTTGGAGGCGGGGTCCACTCCTACAATGAGCAGTTCTTC
V gene: TRBV19; D gene: .; J gene: TRBJ2-3; clone size: medium-sized; CDR3 protein: CASSIADTQYF; CDR3 DNA: TGTGCCAGTAGTATAGCAGATACGCAGTATTTT
V gene: TRBV6-1; D gene: TRBD1; J gene: TRBJ1-2; clone size: .; CDR3 protein: CASSETGVYGYTF; CDR3 DNA: TGTGCCAGCAGTGAGACAGGGGTCTATGGCTACACCTTC
V gene: TRBV14; D gene: .; J gene: TRBJ1-3; clone size: few; CDR3 protein: CASSLRIQSSGNTIYF; CDR3 DNA: TGTGCCAGCAGCCTAAGAATACAGAGCTCTGGAAACACCATATATTTT
V gene: TRBV4-2; D gene: .; J gene: TRBJ1-6; clone size: .; CDR3 protein: CASSQVRGGSYNSPLHF; CDR3 DNA: TGTGCCAGCAGCCAAGTAAGGGGTGGTTCCTATAATTCACCCCTCCACTTT
V gene: TRBV2; D gene: .; J gene: TRBJ2-4; clone size: .; CDR3 protein: CASSVRTKNIQYF; CDR3 DNA: TGTGCCAGCAGTGTACGGACCAAAAACATTCAGTACTTC
V gene: TRBV18; D gene: .; J gene: TRBJ2-3; clone size: .; CDR3 protein: CASSPGIGTQYF; CDR3 DNA: TGTGCCAGCTCACCAGGCATCGGCACGCAGTATTTT
V gene: TRBV7-2; D gene: TRBD2; J gene: TRBJ2-3; clone size: many; CDR3 protein: CASSPWTSSTDTQYF; CDR3 DNA: TGTGCCAGCAGCCCCTGGACTAGCAGCACAGATACGCAGTATTTT
V gene: TRBV27; D gene: .; J gene: TRBJ1-6; clone size: .; CDR3 protein: CASSIRDSPLHF; CDR3 DNA: TGTGCCAGCAGTATCAGGGACTCACCCCTCCACTTT